This TCR beta chain was profiled in a study of monozygotic twins with inflammatory bowel disease. PCR of TCRalpha and TCRbeta cDNA was nested, with two rounds of approximately 17 and 9 cycles. No DNA is given; TCRdb re-called the 5' RACE reads and lists each CDR3 protein once. This sample's table has some 450,000 distinct CDR3 sequences. Study-level findings and limits: Nothing supported a single strong signal or clonotype that was associated with IBD.

In the case of this clonotype: The antigen is not known.

Germline CDR1 is SGHVS and CDR2 is FQNEAQ. The CDR3 sequence is 16 residues long. This sequence joins TRBV7-8 and TRBJ2-1; TCRdb indicates TRBD2, and absent DNA this call remains unverified. This clonotype originated in a human donor with ulcerative colitis or Crohn's disease, or a healthy co-twin of an affected twin (not recorded which). The source material was blood. The CDR3 loop reads CASSLAHSGRYNEQFF.